This TCR beta chain was recovered during a study of Graves' ophthalmopathy and Graves' hyperthyroidism. Hyperthyroidism in these 18- to 65-year-old patients was newly diagnosed, lasting under 2 months. Each diagnosis was determined on the basis of clinical symptoms, serum thyroxine, TRAb, thyroid ultrasound and orbital computed tomography. Of note for this clonotype: No antigen is known for it. At one boundary the junction diverges from the germline segment, which might be a read error.

Germline V gives CDR1 SGDLS, CDR2 YYNGEE. CDR3 length: 15 amino acids. Amplification targeted the TCR beta CDR3 regions, with RNA transcripts as the source material. The authors performed first-round RT-PCR with HTBI primers and then a second-round multiplex PCR. TCRdb re-derived calls from the multiplex PCR reads in MiXCR, one entry per CDR3 protein. This table holds over a million distinct CDR3 sequences, 35% to 45% found once. General observations from the study: The authors also found most expanded thyroid clonotypes above 0.001 frequency in blood.

The chain couples TRBV9 to TRBJ1-1; TRBD1 agrees at 7 bases. The TCR was taken from an adult man with Graves' hyperthyroidism. Sequences were obtained from peripheral blood or thyroid tissue (not recorded which). CDR3 coding DNA: TGTGCCATCAGCGTATTAAGGACAGGCGGGACTGAAGCTTTCTTT. The encoded protein is CAISVLRTGGTEAFF. The full variable domain, its missing parts supplied by reference TRBV9 and TRBJ1-1, is DSGVTQTPKHLITATGQRVTLRCSPRSGDLSVYWYQQSLDQGLQFLIQYYNGEERAKGNILERFSAQQFPDLHSELNLSSLELGDSALYFCAISVLRTGGTEAFFGQGTRLTVV.